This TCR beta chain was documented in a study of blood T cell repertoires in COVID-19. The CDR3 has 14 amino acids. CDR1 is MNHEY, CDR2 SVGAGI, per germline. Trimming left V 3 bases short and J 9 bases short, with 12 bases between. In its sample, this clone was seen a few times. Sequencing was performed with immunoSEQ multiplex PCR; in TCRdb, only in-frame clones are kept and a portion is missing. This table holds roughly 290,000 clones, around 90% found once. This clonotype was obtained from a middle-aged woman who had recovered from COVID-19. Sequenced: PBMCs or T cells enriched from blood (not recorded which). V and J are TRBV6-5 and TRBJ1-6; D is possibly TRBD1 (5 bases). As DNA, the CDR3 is TGTGCCAGCAGTTATCAGGGTTACGCTTCACCCCTCCACTTT. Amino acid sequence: CASSYQGYASPLHF.